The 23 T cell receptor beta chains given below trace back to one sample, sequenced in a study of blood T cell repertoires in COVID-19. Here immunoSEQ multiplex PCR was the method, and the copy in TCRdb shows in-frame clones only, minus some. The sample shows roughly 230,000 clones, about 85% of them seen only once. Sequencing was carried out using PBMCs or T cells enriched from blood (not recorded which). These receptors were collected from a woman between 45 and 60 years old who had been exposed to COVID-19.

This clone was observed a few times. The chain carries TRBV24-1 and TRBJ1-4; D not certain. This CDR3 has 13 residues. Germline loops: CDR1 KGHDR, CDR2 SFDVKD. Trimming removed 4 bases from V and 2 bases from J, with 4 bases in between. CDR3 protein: CATSEGTNEKLFF. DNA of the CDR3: TGTGCCACCAGTGAGGGCACTAATGAAAAACTGTTTTTT.

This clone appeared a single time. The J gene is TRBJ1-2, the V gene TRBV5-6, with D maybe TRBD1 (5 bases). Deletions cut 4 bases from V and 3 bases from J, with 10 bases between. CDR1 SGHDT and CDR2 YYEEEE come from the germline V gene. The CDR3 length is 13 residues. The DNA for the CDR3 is TGTGCCAGCAGCCCGACAGTTTACTATGGCTACACCTTC. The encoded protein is CASSPTVYYGYTF. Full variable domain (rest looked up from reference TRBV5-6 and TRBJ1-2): DAGVTQSPTHLIKTRGQQVTLRCSPKSGHDTVSWYQQALGQGPQFIFQYYEEEERQRGNFPDRFSGHQFPNYSSELNVNALLLGDSALYLCASSPTVYYGYTFGSGTRLTVV.

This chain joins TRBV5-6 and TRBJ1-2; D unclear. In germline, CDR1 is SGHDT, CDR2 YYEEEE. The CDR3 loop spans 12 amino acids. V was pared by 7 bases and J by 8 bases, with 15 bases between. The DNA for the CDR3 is TGTGCCAGCTCACGGGAAGGGCACGGCTACACCTTC. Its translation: CASSREGHGYTF. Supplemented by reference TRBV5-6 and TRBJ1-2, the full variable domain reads DAGVTQSPTHLIKTRGQQVTLRCSPKSGHDTVSWYQQALGQGPQFIFQYYEEEERQRGNFPDRFSGHQFPNYSSELNVNALLLGDSALYLCASSREGHGYTFGSGTRLTVV.

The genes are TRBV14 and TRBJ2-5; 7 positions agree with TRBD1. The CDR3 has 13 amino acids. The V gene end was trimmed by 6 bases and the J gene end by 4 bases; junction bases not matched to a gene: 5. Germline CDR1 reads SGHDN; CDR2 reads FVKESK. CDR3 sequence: CASRTGKGETQYF. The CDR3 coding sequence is TGTGCCAGCAGGACAGGGAAAGGAGAGACCCAGTACTTC.

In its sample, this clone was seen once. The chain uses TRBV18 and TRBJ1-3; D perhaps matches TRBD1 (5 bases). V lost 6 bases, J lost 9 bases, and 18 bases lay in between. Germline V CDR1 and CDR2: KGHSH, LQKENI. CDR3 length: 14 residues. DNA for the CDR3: TGTGCCAGCTCTCGTCCTGGAGGGGAGGCCACCATATATTTT. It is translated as CASSRPGGEATIYF. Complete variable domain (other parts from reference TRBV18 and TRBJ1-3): NAGVMQNPRHLVRRRGQEARLRCSPMKGHSHVYWYRQLPEEGLKFMVYLQKENIIDESGMPKERFSAEFPKEGPSILRIQQVVRGDSAAYFCASSRPGGEATIYFGEGSWLTVV.

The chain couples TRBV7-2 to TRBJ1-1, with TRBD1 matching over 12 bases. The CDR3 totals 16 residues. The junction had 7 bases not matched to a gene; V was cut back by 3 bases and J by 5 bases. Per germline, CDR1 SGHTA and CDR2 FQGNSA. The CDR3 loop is CASSFGTGGRGTEAFF. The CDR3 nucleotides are TGTGCCAGCAGCTTCGGGACAGGGGGCAGGGGAACTGAAGCTTTCTTT.

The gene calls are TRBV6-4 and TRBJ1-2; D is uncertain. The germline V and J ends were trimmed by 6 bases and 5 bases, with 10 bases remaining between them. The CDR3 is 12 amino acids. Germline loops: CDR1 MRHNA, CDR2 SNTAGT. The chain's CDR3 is CASSFERYGYTF. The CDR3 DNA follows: TGTGCCAGCAGCTTCGAGCGGTATGGCTACACCTTC.

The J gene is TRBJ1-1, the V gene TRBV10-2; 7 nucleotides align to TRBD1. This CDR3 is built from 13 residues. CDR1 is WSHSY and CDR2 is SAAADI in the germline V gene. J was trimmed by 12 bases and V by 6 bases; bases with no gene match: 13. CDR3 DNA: TGCGCCAGCAGCCACACAGTTAACAGGGGAACTTTCTTT. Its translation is CASSHTVNRGTFF.

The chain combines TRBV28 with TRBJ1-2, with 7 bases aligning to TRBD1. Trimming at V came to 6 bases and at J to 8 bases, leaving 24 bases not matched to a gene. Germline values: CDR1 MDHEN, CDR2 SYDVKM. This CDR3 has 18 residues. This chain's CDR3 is CASRRGLTSYLIAEGYTF. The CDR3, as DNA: TGTGCCAGCAGAAGGGGGCTCACATCGTACCTTATAGCAGAAGGCTACACCTTC.

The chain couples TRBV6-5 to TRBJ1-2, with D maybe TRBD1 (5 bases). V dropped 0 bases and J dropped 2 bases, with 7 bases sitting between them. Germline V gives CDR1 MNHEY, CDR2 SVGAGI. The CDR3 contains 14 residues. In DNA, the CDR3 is TGTGCCAGCAGTTACTCCCGACAGAACTATGGCTACACCTTC. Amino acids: CASSYSRQNYGYTF.

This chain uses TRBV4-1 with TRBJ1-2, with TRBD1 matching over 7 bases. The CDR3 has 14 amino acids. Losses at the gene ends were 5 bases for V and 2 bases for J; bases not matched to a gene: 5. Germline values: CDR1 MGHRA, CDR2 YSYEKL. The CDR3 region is CASSSSTGNYGYTF. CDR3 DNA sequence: TGCGCCAGCAGCTCCTCGACAGGGAACTATGGCTACACCTTC.

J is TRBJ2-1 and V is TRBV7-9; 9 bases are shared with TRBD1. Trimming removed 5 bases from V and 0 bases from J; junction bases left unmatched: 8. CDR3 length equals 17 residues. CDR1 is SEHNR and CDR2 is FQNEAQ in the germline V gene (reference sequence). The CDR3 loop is CASSPGGQGASYNEQFF. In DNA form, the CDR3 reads TGTGCCAGCAGCCCCGGGGGACAGGGCGCCTCCTACAATGAGCAGTTCTTC.

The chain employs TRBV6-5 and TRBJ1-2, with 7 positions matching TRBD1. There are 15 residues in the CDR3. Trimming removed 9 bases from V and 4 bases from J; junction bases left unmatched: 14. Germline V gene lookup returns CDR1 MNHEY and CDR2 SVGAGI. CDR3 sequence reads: CASRAGTASLYGYTF. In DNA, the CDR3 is TGTGCCAGTCGAGCCGGGACAGCGAGCCTCTATGGCTACACCTTC.

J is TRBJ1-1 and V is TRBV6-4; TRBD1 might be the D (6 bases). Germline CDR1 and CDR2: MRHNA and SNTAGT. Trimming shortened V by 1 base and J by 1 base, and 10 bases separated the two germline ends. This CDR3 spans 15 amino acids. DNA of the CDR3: TGTGCCAGCAGTGACTGGCCAGGGGCGAACACTGAAGCTTTCTTT. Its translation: CASSDWPGANTEAFF.

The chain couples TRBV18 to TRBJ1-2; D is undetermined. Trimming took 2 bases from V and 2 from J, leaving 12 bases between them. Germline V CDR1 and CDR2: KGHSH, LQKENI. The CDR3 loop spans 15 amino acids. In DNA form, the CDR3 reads TGTGCCAGCTCACCAAACCCAGACACCAACTATGGCTACACCTTC. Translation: CASSPNPDTNYGYTF.

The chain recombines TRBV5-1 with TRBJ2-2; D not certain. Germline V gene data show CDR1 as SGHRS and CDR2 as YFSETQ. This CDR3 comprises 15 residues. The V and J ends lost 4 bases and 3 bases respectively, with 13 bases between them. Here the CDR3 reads CASSTARQDTGELFF. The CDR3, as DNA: TGCGCCAGCAGCACAGCACGGCAGGACACCGGGGAGCTGTTTTTT.

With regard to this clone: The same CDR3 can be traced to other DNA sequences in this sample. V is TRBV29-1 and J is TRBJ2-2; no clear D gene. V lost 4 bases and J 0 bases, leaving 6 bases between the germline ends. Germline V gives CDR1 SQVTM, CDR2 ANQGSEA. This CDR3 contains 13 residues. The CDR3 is CSVGQSNTGELFF. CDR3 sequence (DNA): TGCAGCGTTGGTCAGTCGAACACCGGGGAGCTGTTTTTT.

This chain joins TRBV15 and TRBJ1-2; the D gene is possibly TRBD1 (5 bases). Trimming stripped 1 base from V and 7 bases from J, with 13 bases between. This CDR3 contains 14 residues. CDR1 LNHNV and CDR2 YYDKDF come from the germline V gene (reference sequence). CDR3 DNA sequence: TGTGCCACCAGCAGAGCGGGGGGTTTAGGTGGCTACACCTTC. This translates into CATSRAGGLGGYTF.

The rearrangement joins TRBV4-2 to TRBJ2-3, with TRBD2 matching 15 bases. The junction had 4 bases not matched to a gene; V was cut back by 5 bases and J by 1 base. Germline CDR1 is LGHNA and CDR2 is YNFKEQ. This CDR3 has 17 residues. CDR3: CASSDRTSGGGTDTQYF. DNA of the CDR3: TGTGCCAGCAGCGACCGGACTAGCGGGGGGGGCACAGATACGCAGTATTTT.

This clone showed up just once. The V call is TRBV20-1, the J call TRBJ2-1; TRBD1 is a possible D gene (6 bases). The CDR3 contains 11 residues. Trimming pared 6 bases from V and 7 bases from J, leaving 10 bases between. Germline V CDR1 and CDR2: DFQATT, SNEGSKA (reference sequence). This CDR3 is CSALQGNEQFF. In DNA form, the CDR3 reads TGCAGTGCCCTACAGGGAAATGAGCAGTTCTTC.

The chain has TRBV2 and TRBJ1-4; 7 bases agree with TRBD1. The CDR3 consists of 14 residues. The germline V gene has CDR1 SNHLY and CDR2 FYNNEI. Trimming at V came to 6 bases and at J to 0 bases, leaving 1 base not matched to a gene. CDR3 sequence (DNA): TGTGCCAGCAGAAGGGGGCCAACTAATGAAAAACTGTTTTTT. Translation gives CASRRGPTNEKLFF.

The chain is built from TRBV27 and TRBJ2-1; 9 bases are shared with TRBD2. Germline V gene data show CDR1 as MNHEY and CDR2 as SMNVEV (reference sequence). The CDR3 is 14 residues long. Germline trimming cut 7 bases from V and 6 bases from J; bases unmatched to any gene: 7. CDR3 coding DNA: TGTGCCAGCAACGAGCGGGGGGTGAGCAATGAGCAGTTCTTC. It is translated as CASNERGVSNEQFF.

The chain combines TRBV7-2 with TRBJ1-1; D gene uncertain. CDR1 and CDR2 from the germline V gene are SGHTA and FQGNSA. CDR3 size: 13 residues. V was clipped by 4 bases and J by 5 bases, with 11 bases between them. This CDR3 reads CASSYRVSTEAFF. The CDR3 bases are TGTGCCAGCAGCTACCGGGTGTCGACTGAAGCTTTCTTT.